This T cell receptor beta chain was sequenced for a study of cytomegalovirus exposure and HLA in healthy donors. The study, taken as a whole, reports: Later on, a genetic analysis was performed. It linked a missense variant in DCLRE1C with V- and J-gene trimming of TCR beta. Reported performance of the classifier showed diagnosis of cytomegalovirus status with high specificity and sensitivity. A later analysis appeared to link common viral pathogens to several of the most significant clusters.

The PCR had 60 Vbeta and 13 Jbeta primers. Using immunoSEQ multiplex PCR, the repertoire was profiled, and TCRdb retains in-frame clones only, with some absent. Counted here are approximately 120,000 clones, 74% occurring once; the ten biggest clones make up about 4%. Regarding this clone: As yet, its antigen is unknown.

The receptor comes from a woman aged 45 to 65 in good health and CMV-seropositive. Sample: PBMCs.

CDR3 sequence reads: CASSLAGQGEKLFF. For the CDR3, the DNA is TGTGCCAGCAGCTTAGCCGGACAGGGAGAAAAACTGTTTTTT. V and J are TRBV7-2 and TRBJ1-4; 8 bases map to TRBD1. Germline V gene lookup returns CDR1 SGHTA and CDR2 FQGNSA. The J segment lost 8 bases and the V segment lost 0 bases, leaving 2 bases of the junction unmatched. The CDR3 has 14 amino acids.